This T cell receptor (beta chain) was found in a study of response to subunit inactivated influenza vaccine. Study-wide findings and caveats: Researchers suggested that each seasonal influenza vaccination recruits few new T cells.

The CDR3 extends over 12 amino acids. Germline-derived CDR1 and CDR2 are MDHEN and SYDVKM. V shed 7 bases, J shed 10 bases, and the junction held 8 bases outside the gene matches. TCRdb redid the calling of the RT-PCR reads with MiXCR, one entry per CDR3 protein. This table holds about 180,000 distinct CDR3 sequences, around 11% found once. Many counts were recorded for this clonotype. Its antigen is unknown. This sequence was found in a man aged 50-75 years who received an inactivated influenza vaccine. This sequence joins TRBV28 and TRBJ2-3, with 7 positions matching TRBD2. Sequencing was performed on CD8+ T cells sorted from PBMCs, taken around 25 months after vaccination. The CDR3 reads CASTEWEGAQYF. CDR3 DNA: TGTGCCAGCACCGAATGGGAGGGAGCGCAGTATTTT.